This is a list of T cell receptor beta chains from one sample in a study of blood T cell repertoires in COVID-19. Measured with immunoSEQ multiplex PCR; TCRdb has only the in-frame clones, and not every one. This sample carries 100,000 to 150,000 clones, over 75% of them seen once, and the ten largest clones take roughly 10%. Sequenced material: peripheral blood. The receptor set was obtained from a middle-aged man with active or convalescent COVID-19. CDR3s leave out the opening cysteine and the closing phenylalanine or tryptophan. A D gene is named only where the DNA matches it firmly. The size entry is marked missing in some rows and otherwise reads once, few, many or a size class.

j_gene	abundance	d_gene	v_gene	CDR3aa
TRBJ2-3	once	TRBD2	TRBV10-3	AISESSLAGGGDTQY
TRBJ2-3	NA	NA	TRBV19	ASSKSRASTDTQY
TRBJ2-1	NA	TRBD2	TRBV3-1/TRBV3-2	ASSLTRAASGGAYNEQF
TRBJ2-4	NA	NA	TRBV5-4	ASSLVGDIQY
TRBJ2-1	NA	NA	TRBV9	ASSVEGTNNEQF
TRBJ2-4	NA	NA	TRBV2	ASQISGNIQY
TRBJ2-7	NA	NA	TRBV6-5	ASSYSAGANYEQY
TRBJ1-5	NA	NA	TRBV19	ASSIEHFGTKQYQPQH
TRBJ2-3	few	TRBD1	TRBV5-1	ASSPGQYTDTQY
TRBJ1-6	NA	TRBD1	TRBV30	AWRLRTGNSPLH
TRBJ2-7	NA	NA	TRBV7-8	ASSLVVLSYEQY
TRBJ2-5	NA	TRBD1	TRBV19	ASSIDTGGQETQY
TRBJ2-6	NA	TRBD1	TRBV9	ASSVGTGAGANVLT
TRBJ2-5	NA	TRBD2	TRBV11-3	ASSLGLAGGVETQY
TRBJ2-3	NA	TRBD2	TRBV15	ATSRDQKAGATDTQY
TRBJ1-6	NA	NA	TRBV9	ASSLGWGEVGSPLH
TRBJ1-5	NA	TRBD1	TRBV19	ASSTRQGAGNQPQH